These 13 T cell receptor beta chains were sequenced from one sample in a study of blood T cell repertoires in COVID-19. Produced via immunoSEQ multiplex PCR; TCRdb's table is partial and in-frame only. The sample includes under 250,000 clones, roughly 86% of them seen just once. Sequenced: PBMCs or T cells enriched from blood (not recorded which). The receptors originated from a woman aged 25 to 39 with acute COVID-19.

This chain uses TRBV5-1 with TRBJ2-7; tentative D call: TRBD2 (5 bases). Trimming shortened V by 4 bases and J by 1 base, and 12 bases separated the two germline ends. CDR3 length equals 14 residues. Germline assignment: CDR1 SGHRS and CDR2 YFSETQ. CDR3: CASSNGPGSYEQYF. The CDR3 DNA reads as TGCGCCAGCAGCAACGGACCGGGGTCCTACGAGCAGTACTTC.

V and J are TRBV11-2 and TRBJ2-1; maybe TRBD2 (7 bases). Germline V gene lookup returns CDR1 SGHAT and CDR2 FQNNGV. The V gene lost 6 bases and the J gene lost 6 bases, with 18 bases spanning the gap. The CDR3 consists of 15 residues. This chain's CDR3 is CASRPTGGKGNEQFF. DNA for the CDR3: TGTGCCAGCAGGCCTACGGGGGGCAAAGGCAATGAGCAGTTCTTC.

The CDR3 DNA is TGCAGCGTTGACCGACGCGATAGGACAGGGGAAAATGGCTACACCTTC. Translating gives CSVDRRDRTGENGYTF. The chain has TRBV29-1 and TRBJ1-2; 9 bases match TRBD1. Germline loops: CDR1 SQVTM, CDR2 ANQGSEA. The ends lost 3 bases at V and 6 bases at J; junction bases unmatched: 14. The CDR3 sequence is 16 residues long. Based on the CDR3 plus reference TRBV29-1 and TRBJ1-2, the full variable domain is SAVISQKPSRDICQRGTSLTIQCQVDSQVTMMFWYRQQPGQSLTLIATANQGSEATYESGFVIDKFPISRPNLTFSTLTVSNMSPEDSSIYLCSVDRRDRTGENGYTFGSGTRLTVV.

The chain links TRBV6-4 to TRBJ2-7; D perhaps matches TRBD1 (6 bases). The CDR3 spans 15 residues. Trimming cost V 8 bases and J 1 base, with 18 bases left between them. Looked up from germline, CDR1 is MRHNA and CDR2 is SNTAGT. The CDR3 loop is CASPAPDRESYEQYF. The DNA for the CDR3 is TGTGCCAGCCCAGCGCCGGACAGAGAATCCTACGAGCAGTACTTC.

The CDR3 nucleotides read TGTGCTAGTGGTATACGGGACAGATACCTATCTGACTCCTACGAGCAGTACTTC. Translating it yields CASGIRDRYLSDSYEQYF. The chain couples TRBV12-5 to TRBJ2-7, with 7 nucleotides matching TRBD1. The CDR3 is made up of 18 amino acids. Trimming took 5 bases from V and 0 from J; bases not matched to a gene: 16. Germline-derived CDR1 and CDR2 are LGHNT and FRNRAP. The full variable domain, its missing parts supplied by reference TRBV12-5 and TRBJ2-7, is DARVTQTPRHKVTEMGQEVTMRCQPILGHNTVFWYRQTMMQGLELLAYFRNRAPLDDSGMPKDRFSAEMPDATLATLKIQPSEPRDSAVYFCASGIRDRYLSDSYEQYFGPGTRLTVT.

The rearrangement joins TRBV4-3 to TRBJ2-2; D is perhaps TRBD1 (5 bases). Germline CDR1 is LGHNA and CDR2 is YSLEER. Trimming took 0 bases from V and 3 from J, leaving 11 bases between them. The CDR3 length is 16 residues. Here the CDR3 reads CASSQDRAGYTGELFF. The DNA for the CDR3 is TGCGCCAGCAGCCAAGATCGGGCAGGGTACACCGGGGAGCTGTTTTTT.

The rearrangement joins TRBV7-6 to TRBJ1-4; D remains unclear. The CDR3 loop spans 13 amino acids. Germline lookup yields CDR1 SGHVS and CDR2 FNYEAQ. V lost 5 bases and J 0 bases, leaving 4 bases between the germline ends. The CDR3 here is CASSTATNEKLFF. CDR3 in DNA: TGTGCCAGCAGCACTGCAACTAATGAAAAACTGTTTTTT.

This clone appeared a few times. This CDR3 is CSASPPSAKYF. The DNA for the CDR3 is TGCAGTGCTAGCCCCCCCTCCGCGAAGTACTTC. V usage is TRBV20-1 and J usage is TRBJ2-7, with D uncertain. In germline, CDR1 is DFQATT, CDR2 SNEGSKA (reference sequence). Deletions cut 3 bases from V and 11 bases from J, with 14 bases between. The CDR3 covers 11 residues.

The DNA of the CDR3 is TGTGCCAGCAACCGGGTGGCTAATGAAAAACTGTTTTTT. This translates into CASNRVANEKLFF. This chain links TRBV2 with TRBJ1-4; D unresolved. This CDR3 contains 13 residues. The V gene's germline CDR1 is SNHLY and CDR2 FYNNEI. Deletions cut 7 bases from V and 3 bases from J, with 9 bases between.

V is TRBV19 and J is TRBJ1-1; 7 positions agree with TRBD1. The CDR3 runs 13 residues. Trimming at V came to 6 bases and at J to 6 bases, leaving 7 bases not matched to a gene. Germline CDR1 LNHDA, CDR2 SQIVND (reference sequence). CDR3 sequence reads: CASRITGVPEAFF. The CDR3 nucleotides read TGTGCCAGTAGAATAACAGGGGTTCCTGAAGCTTTCTTT.

V is TRBV5-1 and J is TRBJ1-2; D is uncertain. Germline V gene data show CDR1 as SGHRS and CDR2 as YFSETQ. V gave up 2 bases and J gave up 3 bases, with 5 bases separating them. The CDR3 is made up of 12 amino acids. The CDR3, as DNA: TGCGCCAGCAGCTTTCCAGACTATGGCTACACCTTC. This gives the protein CASSFPDYGYTF.

This chain uses TRBV4-3 with TRBJ1-5; 8 nucleotides align to TRBD1. Germline V CDR1 and CDR2: LGHNA, YSLEER. The CDR3 covers 15 residues. Trimming took 1 base from V and 5 from J; bases not matched to a gene: 4. The CDR3 nucleotides read TGCGCCAGCAGCCAAGTACAGGGGGGGGATCAGCCCCAGCATTTT. Translating it yields CASSQVQGGDQPQHF.

The chain links TRBV9 to TRBJ1-2, with D unclear. CDR3 length equals 12 residues. Trimming shortened V by 0 bases and J by 8 bases, and 8 bases separated the two germline ends. Germline V gives CDR1 SGDLS, CDR2 YYNGEE. The CDR3 reads CASSVGAGGYTF. In nucleotides, the CDR3 is TGTGCCAGCAGCGTAGGGGCAGGAGGCTACACCTTC. Drawing the rest from reference TRBV9 and TRBJ1-2, the complete variable domain is DSGVTQTPKHLITATGQRVTLRCSPRSGDLSVYWYQQSLDQGLQFLIQYYNGEERAKGNILERFSAQQFPDLHSELNLSSLELGDSALYFCASSVGAGGYTFGSGTRLTVV.